This T cell receptor (beta chain) was obtained from a study of blood T cell repertoires in COVID-19. V shed 4 bases, J shed 2 bases, and the junction held 2 bases outside the gene matches. CDR1 and CDR2 (germline): SNHLY, FYNNEI. This CDR3 is 14 amino acids long. The method was immunoSEQ multiplex PCR; TCRdb's version includes in-frame clones alone and lacks a portion of them. The sample has fewer than 150,000 clones, approximately 85% seen once; the top ten hold about 3.2%. The material sequenced was peripheral blood. This TCR derives from a man aged 45 to 65 with acute or convalescent COVID-19. The J gene is TRBJ1-3, the V gene TRBV2, with 7 nucleotides matching TRBD1. The CDR3 reads CASSGQGAGNTIYF. As DNA, the CDR3 is TGTGCCAGCAGTGGACAGGGCGCTGGAAACACCATATATTTT.